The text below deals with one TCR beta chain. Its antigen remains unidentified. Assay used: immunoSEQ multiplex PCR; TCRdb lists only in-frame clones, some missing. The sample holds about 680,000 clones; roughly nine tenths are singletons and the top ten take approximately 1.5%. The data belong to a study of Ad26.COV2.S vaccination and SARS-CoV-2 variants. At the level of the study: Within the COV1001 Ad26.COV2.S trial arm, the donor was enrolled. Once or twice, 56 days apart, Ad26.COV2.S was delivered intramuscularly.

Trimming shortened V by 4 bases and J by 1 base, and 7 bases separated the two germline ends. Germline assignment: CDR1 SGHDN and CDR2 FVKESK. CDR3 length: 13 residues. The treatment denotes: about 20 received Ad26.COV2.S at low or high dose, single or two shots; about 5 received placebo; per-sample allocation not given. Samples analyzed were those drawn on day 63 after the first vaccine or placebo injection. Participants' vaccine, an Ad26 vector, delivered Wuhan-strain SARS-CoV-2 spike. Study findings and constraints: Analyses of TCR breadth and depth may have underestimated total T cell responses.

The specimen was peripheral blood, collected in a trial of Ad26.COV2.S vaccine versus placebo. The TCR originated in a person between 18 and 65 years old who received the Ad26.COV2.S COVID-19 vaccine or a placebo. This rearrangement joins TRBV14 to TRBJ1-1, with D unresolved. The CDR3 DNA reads TGTGCCAGCAGCCTACAACAGAACACTGAAGCTTTCTTT. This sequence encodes CASSLQQNTEAFF. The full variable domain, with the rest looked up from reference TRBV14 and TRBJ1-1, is EAGVTQFPSHSVIEKGQTVTLRCDPISGHDNLYWYRRVMGKEIKFLLHFVKESKQDESGMPNNRFLAERTGGTYSTLKVQPAELEDSGVYFCASSLQQNTEAFFGQGTRLTVV.